This T cell receptor (beta chain) was recovered during a study of CD8 T cells in Susac syndrome. RNA totalling 0.5 to 1 ug underwent reverse transcription with random hexamers. The method of amplification for TCR beta CDR3 was immunoSEQ multiplex PCR, covering 54 Vbeta and 13 Jbeta. TCRdb called the immunoSEQ multiplex PCR reads again in MiXCR, with one record for every CDR3 protein. The sample lists approximately 68,000 distinct CDR3 sequences, roughly 95% occurring once. General study points: Regarding the TCR sequencing and HLA analysis, the study admitted that a relatively small number of individuals were involved.

TEMRA cells were enriched by FACS, while CD8+ and CD4+ T cells were obtained through a negative isolation that was performed magnetically. Comments on this clonotype: Its antigen remains unidentified.

The V gene end was trimmed by 5 bases and the J gene end by 2 bases; junction bases not matched to a gene: 11. Germline V gene lookup returns CDR1 PRHDT and CDR2 FYEKMQ (reference sequence). The length of the CDR3 is 16 residues. The sample consisted of CD8+ T cells from PBMCs. This sequence originates from a human donor with multiple sclerosis. The chain uses TRBV13 and TRBJ1-2, with 7 bases fitting TRBD1. CDR3 in DNA: TGTGCCAGCAGCCCATGGGGGACAGCTCAAAACTATGGCTACACCTTC. Its protein product is CASSPWGTAQNYGYTF.